A selection of T cell receptor beta chains follows, all from one sample in a study of T cells in Graves' hyperthyroidism and ophthalmopathy. TCRdb re-called the multiplex PCR reads with MiXCR, one entry per CDR3 protein. The repertoire holds approximately 370,000 distinct CDR3 sequences, about 15% seen once, with almost 35% in the top ten. The sequencing sample was made of blood. The receptor source for this set is a woman between 25 and 40 years old with Graves' hyperthyroidism that later progressed to Graves' ophthalmopathy. CDR3s include the opening cysteine and the closing phenylalanine or tryptophan. A D gene is named only where the DNA matches it firmly. Clone size is given for some rows only: seen once, a few or many times, or a class if the clone is expanded.

j_call	v_call	clone_size	d_call	cdr3_nt	cdr3_aa
TRBJ2-7	TRBV27	many	NA	TGTGCCAGCAGTACTTACCAGGGCTTACCCTACGAGCAGTACTTC	CASSTYQGLPYEQYF
TRBJ2-5	TRBV4-2	NA	TRBD1	TGTGCCAGCAGCGAACCCGGGACAGGGGAAGAGACCCAGTACTTC	CASSEPGTGEETQYF
TRBJ2-2	TRBV20-1	NA	NA	TGCAGTGCTAGAGGGCTAGCGTCTACCGGGGAGCTGTTTTTT	CSARGLASTGELFF
TRBJ2-2	TRBV20-1	many	TRBD2	TGCAGTGCTAGACGGGAGGGGCCCGGGGAGCTGTTTTTT	CSARREGPGELFF
TRBJ2-7	TRBV2	many	TRBD2	TGTGCCAGCGGAGGTCGGGCTAGCGGGAGTGTTTGGTGGCAGTACTTC	CASGGRASGSVWWQYF
TRBJ1-2	TRBV20-1	NA	NA	TGCAGTGCTAGTCTCGTGGAGAACTATGGCTACACCTTC	CSASLVENYGYTF
TRBJ1-2	TRBV28	many	NA	TGTGCCAGCAGTTCGAGACAGTCACAAGGCTACACCTTC	CASSSRQSQGYTF
TRBJ1-6	TRBV20-1	many	NA	TGCAGTGCTAGAGGCAGAACGCCCCTCCACTTT	CSARGRTPLHF
TRBJ2-5	TRBV12-3/TRBV12-4	NA	TRBD2	TGTGCCAGCAAGCGGACTAGCGGGAGTGATCAAGAGACCCAGTACTTC	CASKRTSGSDQETQYF
TRBJ1-1	TRBV30	NA	NA	TGTGCCTGGACCCTGACAGAGAACACTGAAGCTTTCTTT	CAWTLTENTEAFF
TRBJ1-1	TRBV4-1	many	TRBD1	TGCGCCAGCAGCCCAGGGGGTGAAGCTTTCTTT	CASSPGGEAFF
TRBJ1-1	TRBV19	many	NA	TGTGCCAGTAGTCTCCAGGGTTTCGGCAGCCACACTGAAGCTTTCTTT	CASSLQGFGSHTEAFF
TRBJ2-5	TRBV2	many	TRBD1	TGTGCCAGCAGTATGACAGGGAAAGAGACCCAGTACTTC	CASSMTGKETQYF
TRBJ1-1	TRBV4-2	few	NA	TGTGCCAGCAGCCAAACGACAGTCATGAACACTGAAGCTTTCTTT	CASSQTTVMNTEAFF
TRBJ2-5	TRBV3-1	few	NA	TGTGCCAGCAGCCCAGGGCCCCGGGCTGGTTCGGTGGAGACCCAGTACTTC	CASSPGPRAGSVETQYF
TRBJ2-5	TRBV27	many	NA	TGTGCCAGCAGTTTTTCTCTCCAAGAGACCCAGTACTTC	CASSFSLQETQYF
TRBJ1-6	TRBV6-1	many	NA	TGTGCCAGCGGCACGGGGAATTCACCCCTCCACTTT	CASGTGNSPLHF
TRBJ2-7	TRBV7-9	many	TRBD1	TGTGCCAGCAGCTTAATACGGGACAGCTACGAGCAGTACTTC	CASSLIRDSYEQYF
TRBJ2-3	TRBV20-1	few	TRBD1	TGCAGTGCTACAAACCTCCGACAGGGTAGGACAGATACGCAGTATTTT	CSATNLRQGRTDTQYF
TRBJ2-3	TRBV24-1	NA	NA	TGTGCCACCTCACGGGGTTGGAGGGTCGGGTCAAATGATTTCAACACAGATACGCAGTATTTT	CATSRGWRVGSNDFNTDTQYF
TRBJ2-1	TRBV24-1	few	NA	TGTGCCACCAGTGATTTCCTGCACAATGAGCAGTTCTTC	CATSDFLHNEQFF
TRBJ1-5	TRBV19	few	NA	TGTGCCAGTACGGGAATAGGGGTTCAGCCCCAGCATTTT	CASTGIGVQPQHF
TRBJ1-6	TRBV2	many	TRBD1	TGTGCCAGTCGGAGGGACAGGGAAAATTCACCCCTCCACTTT	CASRRDRENSPLHF
TRBJ2-1	TRBV2	many	NA	TGTGCCAGCAGGAGAGGGACACGGCGGTGGGTTTGGAATGAGCAGTTCTTC	CASRRGTRRWVWNEQFF
TRBJ2-2	TRBV20-1	many	TRBD2	TGCAGTGCTCACCAGCGGGGGGACACCGGGGAGCTGTTTTTT	CSAHQRGDTGELFF
TRBJ1-2	TRBV7-9	NA	NA	TGTGCCAGCAGCCACTTCACACTTGCTGTTCTCTATGGCTACACCTTC	CASSHFTLAVLYGYTF
TRBJ1-1	TRBV7-9	many	NA	TGTGCCAGCAGCTCAGTGGGGGGGGAGGCGAACACTGAAGCTTTCTTT	CASSSVGGEANTEAFF